This T cell receptor (beta chain) was sequenced during a study of identical twins. Each CDR3 protein is one row after TCRdb ran MiXCR on the 5' RACE reads. The data show hundreds of thousands of distinct CDR3 sequences, 7.5% seen once. The sample also formed part of further work on yellow fever vaccine responses in identical twins.

The sample was memory (CD45RO+) T cells sorted from blood. The TCR was taken from a woman aged 18 to 35 in good health.

The CDR3 protein is CASSDLLQGGMNTEAFF. In DNA, the CDR3 is TGTGCCAGCAGTGATTTACTCCAGGGAGGAATGAACACTGAAGCTTTCTTT. The chain uses TRBV2 and TRBJ1-1; D is perhaps TRBD1 (5 bases). This CDR3 has 17 amino acids. Germline V CDR1 and CDR2: SNHLY, FYNNEI. V was pared by 3 bases and J by 0 bases, with 17 bases between. Looking up the rest from reference TRBV2 and TRBJ1-1 gives the full variable domain: EPEVTQTPSHQVTQMGQEVILRCVPISNHLYFYWYRQILGQKVEFLVSFYNNEISEKSEIFDDQFSVERPDGSNFTLKIRSTKLEDSAMYFCASSDLLQGGMNTEAFFGQGTRLTVV.